The rows below give T cell receptor beta chains drawn from one sample of a study of blood T cell repertoires in COVID-19. Sequencing was performed with immunoSEQ multiplex PCR; in TCRdb, only in-frame clones are kept and a portion is missing. The table shows approximately 400,000 clones, with around 89% occurring only once. Sequencing was performed on PBMCs or T cells enriched from blood (not recorded which). These receptors all stem from a woman under 30 who had recovered from COVID-19. Both conserved end residues are part of each CDR3. D genes are given only for firm matches. A clone size is listed for some rows: how often the clone was seen (once, few, many), or a class if it is expanded.

j_gene | abundance | v_gene | d_gene | CDR3aa | CDR3nt
TRBJ2-5 | - | TRBV11-1 | TRBD2 | CASSLRLAGGPETQYF | TGTGCCAGCAGCTTAAGGCTAGCGGGGGGCCCAGAGACCCAGTACTTC
TRBJ2-7 | - | TRBV6-5 | - | CASSPPGTVAYEQYF | TGTGCCAGCAGTCCCCCCGGGACTGTGGCCTACGAGCAGTACTTC
TRBJ1-4 | - | TRBV5-1 | TRBD1 | CASSLTGGTNEKLFF | TGCGCCAGCAGCTTAACAGGGGGCACTAATGAAAAACTGTTTTTT
TRBJ1-4 | - | TRBV24-1 | TRBD1 | CATSDLGTGNLIRTNEKLFF | TGTGCCACCAGTGATTTGGGGACAGGAAATCTCATCCGGACTAATGAAAAACTGTTTTTT
TRBJ1-1 | - | TRBV5-1 | - | CASSLGQAGDTEAFF | TGCGCCAGCAGCTTGGGGCAGGCGGGCGACACTGAAGCTTTCTTT
TRBJ1-4 | once | TRBV19 | - | CASSDRQRNEKLFF | TGTGCCAGTAGTGACCGACAGCGTAATGAAAAACTGTTTTTT
TRBJ2-7 | - | TRBV7-9 | - | CASSPIRLSSYEQYF | TGTGCCAGCAGCCCCATCCGGTTGAGCTCCTACGAGCAGTACTTC
TRBJ1-6 | - | TRBV5-4 | TRBD1 | CASSSGDSSYNSPLHF | TGTGCCAGCAGCTCGGGGGACAGCTCCTATAATTCACCCCTCCACTTT
TRBJ2-7 | - | TRBV7-9 | - | CASSSRPLEQYF | TGTGCCAGCAGCTCCAGGCCCCTGGAGCAGTACTTC
TRBJ1-3 | - | TRBV25-1 | - | CASSQSPWRLHIGNTIYF | TGTGCCAGCAGTCAAAGTCCCTGGAGATTGCACATTGGAAACACCATATATTTT
TRBJ2-3 | - | TRBV4-2 | TRBD2 | CASSQEIRLAGYTDTQYF | TGTGCCAGCAGCCAAGAAATTCGACTAGCGGGTTACACAGATACGCAGTATTTT
TRBJ1-5 | - | TRBV9 | TRBD1 | CASSVGQGDQPQHF | TGTGCCAGCAGCGTCGGACAGGGGGATCAGCCCCAGCATTTT
TRBJ2-7 | - | TRBV11-2 | - | CASRTPRGSTYEQYF | TGTGCCAGCAGGACCCCCAGGGGCTCGACCTACGAGCAGTACTTC